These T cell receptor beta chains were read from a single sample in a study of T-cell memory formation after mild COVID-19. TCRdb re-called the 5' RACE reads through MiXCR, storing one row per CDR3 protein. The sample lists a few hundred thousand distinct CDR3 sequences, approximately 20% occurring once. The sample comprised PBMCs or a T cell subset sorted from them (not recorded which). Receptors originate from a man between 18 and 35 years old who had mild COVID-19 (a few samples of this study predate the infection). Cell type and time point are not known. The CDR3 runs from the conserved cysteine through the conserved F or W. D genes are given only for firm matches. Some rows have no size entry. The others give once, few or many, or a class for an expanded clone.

CDR3nt: TGTGCTAGTGGTTTGCCTACTAGCGGGGGTGGCACGCAGTATTTT
CDR3aa: CASGLPTSGGGTQYF
v_gene: TRBV12-5
j_gene: TRBJ2-3
abundance: few
d_gene: TRBD2

CDR3nt: TGCAGTGCTAGAGGGGCCCCCACTAGCAATCAGCCCCAGCATTTT
CDR3aa: CSARGAPTSNQPQHF
v_gene: TRBV20-1
j_gene: TRBJ1-5
abundance: few
d_gene: -

CDR3nt: TGTGCCTGGAGTCGACCGGATAATGAAAAACTGTTTTTT
CDR3aa: CAWSRPDNEKLFF
v_gene: TRBV30
j_gene: TRBJ1-4
abundance: few
d_gene: -

CDR3nt: TGTGCCAGCAGTTCGGGACTAGCGGGGTTTGGCGGGGAGCTGTTTTTT
CDR3aa: CASSSGLAGFGGELFF
v_gene: TRBV28
j_gene: TRBJ2-2
abundance: few
d_gene: TRBD2

CDR3nt: TGTGCCAGCAGTTCCGGGACAGGGACGTCAGATACGCAGTATTTT
CDR3aa: CASSSGTGTSDTQYF
v_gene: TRBV7-2
j_gene: TRBJ2-3
abundance: -
d_gene: TRBD1

CDR3nt: TGTGCCAGCAGAAACCGGGACAGGACCCAAGATTCGAACACCGGGGAGCTGTTTTTT
CDR3aa: CASRNRDRTQDSNTGELFF
v_gene: TRBV7-3
j_gene: TRBJ2-2
abundance: -
d_gene: TRBD1

CDR3nt: TGTGCTAGCAGCCTCTTAGGGTGGTTACAGGGGTTTAATCAGCCCCAGCATTTT
CDR3aa: CASSLLGWLQGFNQPQHF
v_gene: TRBV7-7
j_gene: TRBJ1-5
abundance: -
d_gene: TRBD1

CDR3nt: TGCAGTGCTCCGGATAGGACAGGGGGCGAGTACGAGCAGTACTTC
CDR3aa: CSAPDRTGGEYEQYF
v_gene: TRBV20-1
j_gene: TRBJ2-7
abundance: -
d_gene: TRBD1

CDR3nt: TGTGCCATCAGTGAGTCGCGTGGCCAAGACACTGAAGCTTTCTTT
CDR3aa: CAISESRGQDTEAFF
v_gene: TRBV10-3
j_gene: TRBJ1-1
abundance: few
d_gene: -

CDR3nt: TGTGCCACGGGTGGTGGCAGGGGAACCACCGCAGATACGCAGTATTTT
CDR3aa: CATGGGRGTTADTQYF
v_gene: TRBV6-5
j_gene: TRBJ2-3
abundance: -
d_gene: -

CDR3nt: TGTGCTAGTGGTTTAGAGAACACCGGGGAGCTGTTTTTT
CDR3aa: CASGLENTGELFF
v_gene: TRBV12-5
j_gene: TRBJ2-2
abundance: -
d_gene: -

CDR3nt: TGTGCCAGCAGTTTAGGGTGGCAGGATGGCTACACCTTC
CDR3aa: CASSLGWQDGYTF
v_gene: TRBV28
j_gene: TRBJ1-2
abundance: few
d_gene: -

CDR3nt: TGCGCCAGCAGCCAAGGACTAGTGGTCTCCTACGAGCAGTACTTC
CDR3aa: CASSQGLVVSYEQYF
v_gene: TRBV4-1
j_gene: TRBJ2-7
abundance: many
d_gene: -

CDR3nt: TGTGCCAGCAGTTTAGTACAGGCCAGCACAGATACGCAGTATTTT
CDR3aa: CASSLVQASTDTQYF
v_gene: TRBV12-3/TRBV12-4
j_gene: TRBJ2-3
abundance: many
d_gene: -

CDR3nt: TGTGCCAGCAGTTACTCGAAGGGACAGGGGTTTTCAGATACGCAGTATTTT
CDR3aa: CASSYSKGQGFSDTQYF
v_gene: TRBV6-5
j_gene: TRBJ2-3
abundance: few
d_gene: TRBD1

CDR3nt: TGCGCCAGCAGTCAGACAGGATATGGCTACACCTTC
CDR3aa: CASSQTGYGYTF
v_gene: TRBV4-1
j_gene: TRBJ1-2
abundance: -
d_gene: -

CDR3nt: TGCGCCAGCAGCCAAGATTCAGCAGGATATGGCTACACCTTC
CDR3aa: CASSQDSAGYGYTF
v_gene: TRBV4-3
j_gene: TRBJ1-2
abundance: few
d_gene: -

CDR3nt: TGTGCCAGCAGCACCGCTAGAGGGTGGGAGACCCAGTACTTC
CDR3aa: CASSTARGWETQYF
v_gene: TRBV11-2
j_gene: TRBJ2-5
abundance: many
d_gene: -

CDR3nt: TGTGCCAGCAGTTTATTCAGGGGCCCACAAGAGACCCAGTACTTC
CDR3aa: CASSLFRGPQETQYF
v_gene: TRBV27
j_gene: TRBJ2-5
abundance: -
d_gene: -

CDR3nt: TGTGCCAGCAGCTTACTGGTGGGCAGACAAAAAGCTTTCTTT
CDR3aa: CASSLLVGRQKAFF
v_gene: TRBV7-2
j_gene: TRBJ1-1
abundance: -
d_gene: -

CDR3nt: TGTGCCAGCAGTCTCAGACAGGGGAGCAATGAGCAGTTCTTC
CDR3aa: CASSLRQGSNEQFF
v_gene: TRBV2
j_gene: TRBJ2-1
abundance: few
d_gene: TRBD1

CDR3nt: TGTGCCAGCAGCTTCAGTCGGGGGGTCCAAGAGACCCAGTACTTC
CDR3aa: CASSFSRGVQETQYF
v_gene: TRBV7-9
j_gene: TRBJ2-5
abundance: few
d_gene: TRBD2

CDR3nt: TGCAGTGCCACGAGGACTAGCGGGCCAGAGACCCAGTACTTC
CDR3aa: CSATRTSGPETQYF
v_gene: TRBV20-1
j_gene: TRBJ2-5
abundance: -
d_gene: TRBD2

CDR3nt: TGCGCCAGCAGCTGGAATCAGGGTGTGAATTCACCCCTCCACTTT
CDR3aa: CASSWNQGVNSPLHF
v_gene: TRBV5-1
j_gene: TRBJ1-6
abundance: -
d_gene: -

CDR3nt: TGTGCCAGTAAGCGGGGGGGCCAAGACAATGAGCAGTTCTTC
CDR3aa: CASKRGGQDNEQFF
v_gene: TRBV7-2
j_gene: TRBJ2-1
abundance: many
d_gene: TRBD2

CDR3nt: TGCAGCGTGAGGGCCCTACTGGGCACTGAAGCTTTCTTT
CDR3aa: CSVRALLGTEAFF
v_gene: TRBV29-1
j_gene: TRBJ1-1
abundance: -
d_gene: -

CDR3nt: TGTGCCAGCAGTATCGGGTTGGCAGATACGCAGTATTTT
CDR3aa: CASSIGLADTQYF
v_gene: TRBV12-3/TRBV12-4
j_gene: TRBJ2-3
abundance: few
d_gene: -

CDR3nt: TGCAGTGCTAGAGGCCCGGGCAGGCCAAACGCGAACACCGGGGAGCTGTTTTTT
CDR3aa: CSARGPGRPNANTGELFF
v_gene: TRBV20-1
j_gene: TRBJ2-2
abundance: -
d_gene: -

CDR3nt: TGTGCCAGCAGTTACTCGAACCTCAATGAGCAGTTCTTC
CDR3aa: CASSYSNLNEQFF
v_gene: TRBV6-5
j_gene: TRBJ2-1
abundance: many
d_gene: -

CDR3nt: TGCGCCAGCAGCCAAGATCCCGGGGCATCCTACGAGCAGTACTTC
CDR3aa: CASSQDPGASYEQYF
v_gene: TRBV4-1
j_gene: TRBJ2-7
abundance: many
d_gene: -

CDR3nt: TGCGCCAGCAGCCATCGGAGTACTGATACTGAAGCTTTCTTT
CDR3aa: CASSHRSTDTEAFF
v_gene: TRBV4-3
j_gene: TRBJ1-1
abundance: few
d_gene: -

CDR3nt: TGTGCCAGCAGTTCAACAGGGGGCGCGAACAATGAGCAGTTCTTC
CDR3aa: CASSSTGGANNEQFF
v_gene: TRBV28
j_gene: TRBJ2-1
abundance: few
d_gene: TRBD1

CDR3nt: TGTGCCAGCAGTGAAGCCGCTGGGGGAGCAGATACGCAGTATTTT
CDR3aa: CASSEAAGGADTQYF
v_gene: TRBV6-1
j_gene: TRBJ2-3
abundance: once
d_gene: -

CDR3nt: TGCAGTGCTATGGGCGGGGCAGAGCAGCATTTT
CDR3aa: CSAMGGAEQHF
v_gene: TRBV20-1
j_gene: TRBJ1-5
abundance: -
d_gene: -

CDR3nt: TGCGCCAGCAGCGCTGACAGGGGCTATGGCTACACCTTC
CDR3aa: CASSADRGYGYTF
v_gene: TRBV5-1
j_gene: TRBJ1-2
abundance: few
d_gene: TRBD1

CDR3nt: TGTGCCAGCAGCCCACACTCAACCGGCACAGATACGCAGTATTTT
CDR3aa: CASSPHSTGTDTQYF
v_gene: TRBV12-3/TRBV12-4
j_gene: TRBJ2-3
abundance: few
d_gene: -

CDR3nt: TGTGCCAGCGGGGGGATGGGGAGCAATCAGCCCCAGCATTTT
CDR3aa: CASGGMGSNQPQHF
v_gene: TRBV7-3
j_gene: TRBJ1-5
abundance: -
d_gene: -

CDR3nt: TGCGCCAGCAGCTTGGTCTTGGCTAATGAGCAGTTCTTC
CDR3aa: CASSLVLANEQFF
v_gene: TRBV5-1
j_gene: TRBJ2-1
abundance: few
d_gene: -

CDR3nt: TGTGCCAGCAGTTTCGGCGGGGAGCTGTTTTTT
CDR3aa: CASSFGGELFF
v_gene: TRBV12-3/TRBV12-4
j_gene: TRBJ2-2
abundance: many
d_gene: -

CDR3nt: TGTGCCAGCTCAGGGCAGCTTCTCACAGATACGCAGTATTTT
CDR3aa: CASSGQLLTDTQYF
v_gene: TRBV18
j_gene: TRBJ2-3
abundance: once
d_gene: -

CDR3nt: TGTGCCAGCAGCTTAGGCCAGCCCTCCGTCATGAACACTGAAGCTTTCTTT
CDR3aa: CASSLGQPSVMNTEAFF
v_gene: TRBV7-8
j_gene: TRBJ1-1
abundance: -
d_gene: -

CDR3nt: TGTGCCAGCAGCAATAGCGGGGGGACCACCGGGGAGCTGTTTTTT
CDR3aa: CASSNSGGTTGELFF
v_gene: TRBV11-2
j_gene: TRBJ2-2
abundance: few
d_gene: TRBD2

CDR3nt: TGCGCCAGCAGCTTCACAGGGGACTATGGCTACACCTTC
CDR3aa: CASSFTGDYGYTF
v_gene: TRBV5-1
j_gene: TRBJ1-2
abundance: few
d_gene: TRBD1

CDR3nt: TGTGCCACCAGCAGAGGAGGGGACTACGACGAGCAGTACTTC
CDR3aa: CATSRGGDYDEQYF
v_gene: TRBV15
j_gene: TRBJ2-7
abundance: -
d_gene: TRBD2

CDR3nt: TGCGCCAGCAGCTTCGGGACATATCCCTACGAGCAGTACTTC
CDR3aa: CASSFGTYPYEQYF
v_gene: TRBV5-1
j_gene: TRBJ2-7
abundance: -
d_gene: -

CDR3nt: TGTGCCAGCAGCTTAGCGCGACAGGGGGCTGAAGCTTTCTTT
CDR3aa: CASSLARQGAEAFF
v_gene: TRBV7-9
j_gene: TRBJ1-1
abundance: few
d_gene: TRBD1

CDR3nt: TGTGCCAGCTCATGGGAGCCCACAGATACGCAGTATTTT
CDR3aa: CASSWEPTDTQYF
v_gene: TRBV18
j_gene: TRBJ2-3
abundance: many
d_gene: -

CDR3nt: TGTGCCAGCAGTTCCACAGACCTGTGGCTCTTT
CDR3aa: CASSSTDLWLF
v_gene: TRBV6-6
j_gene: TRBJ1-6
abundance: few
d_gene: -

CDR3nt: TGCGCCAGCAGCCAAGACAGAGTCATGAACACTGAAGCTTTCTTT
CDR3aa: CASSQDRVMNTEAFF
v_gene: TRBV4-3
j_gene: TRBJ1-1
abundance: -
d_gene: -

CDR3nt: TGTGCCAGCAGGACCGGGACAGGGAACACCGGGGAGCTGTTTTTT
CDR3aa: CASRTGTGNTGELFF
v_gene: TRBV7-2
j_gene: TRBJ2-2
abundance: many
d_gene: TRBD1